This T cell receptor beta chain originates from a study of T cells expressing NK-cell markers. Findings of the study overall: Of the CD8+ T cell pool in several donors, roughly 1.0-8% was accounted for by dominant NKG2C+ clonotypes.

From the 5' RACE reads, TCRdb lists one entry per CDR3 protein and no DNA. In total, the table holds about 410,000 distinct CDR3 sequences. Remarks on this clonotype: Its cognate antigen is unknown.

The TCR originated in a woman aged 50 to 60 in good health. Sequencing was done on a sample of blood T cells: a sorted CD56 or NKG2C T cell subset, CD4+ or CD8+ T cells, or bulk PBMC T cells (not recorded which).

CDR3 in amino acids: CASRSQTSASYNEQFF. The chain uses TRBV12-3 or TRBV12-4 and TRBJ2-1; TCRdb lists TRBD2, though no DNA is available to test this call. The CDR3 has 16 residues.